The source of this TCR beta chain is a study of blood T cell repertoires in COVID-19. Study-level information: Acute and convalescent COVID-19 samples came from the United States, Italy and Spain. The cDNA or gDNA used as material had been derived from T cells, B-cell-depleted T cells, or PBMCs.

CDR3 length: 12 residues. Germline assignment: CDR1 SEHNR and CDR2 FQNEAQ (reference sequence). Regarding this clone: The junction departs from germline at one end; a sequencing error may be responsible.

Methods used by the authors: Quantification of nucleated cells was approximated via reference gene primer amplification. Libraries were prepared by immunoSEQ multiplex PCR; TCRdb keeps only in-frame clonotypes and omits some of them. V, J and clone size reflect that table, while D and trimming were determined from the DNA. The sample comprises approximately 74,000 clones, approximately 90% of which are singletons, and about 5% rests with the top ten. Input material: peripheral blood. The chain is built from TRBV7-9 and TRBJ2-7; D is perhaps TRBD2 (5 bases). The source of this sequence is a woman aged 55-75 years with active COVID-19. The CDR3: CASSHFGEGRRF. The CDR3, as DNA: TGTGCCAGCAGCCATTTCGGCGAGGGTCGCCGCTTC.